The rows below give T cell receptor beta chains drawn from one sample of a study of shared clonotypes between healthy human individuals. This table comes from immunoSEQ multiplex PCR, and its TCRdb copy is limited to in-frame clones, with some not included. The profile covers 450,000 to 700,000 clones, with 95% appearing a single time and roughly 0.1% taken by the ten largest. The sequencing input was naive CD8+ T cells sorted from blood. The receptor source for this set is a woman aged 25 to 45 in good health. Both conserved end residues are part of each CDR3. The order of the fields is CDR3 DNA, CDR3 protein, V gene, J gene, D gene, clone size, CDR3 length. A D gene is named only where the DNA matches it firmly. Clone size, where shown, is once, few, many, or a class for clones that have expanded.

DNA: TGTGCCAGCAGCTTCTCTAGGGCCGGGGAGCTGTTTTTT
CDR3: CASSFSRAGELFF
V: TRBV7-3
J: TRBJ2-2
D: -
size: -
length: 13

DNA: TGTGCCAGCAGGGACCGGGGGTCTGGAAACACCATATATTTT
CDR3: CASRDRGSGNTIYF
V: TRBV9
J: TRBJ1-3
D: -
size: -
length: 14

DNA: TGTGCCAGCAGTCCGTCTGCCTCAGGGCTAAATGAGCAGTTCTTC
CDR3: CASSPSASGLNEQFF
V: TRBV28
J: TRBJ2-1
D: -
size: -
length: 15

DNA: TGCGCCAGCAGCCTGACAGGGGGGACATACGAGCAGTACTTC
CDR3: CASSLTGGTYEQYF
V: TRBV5-1
J: TRBJ2-7
D: TRBD1
size: -
length: 14

DNA: TGTGCCAGCAGTTACTCTACCGGGACAGTCTCCTACGAGCAGTACTTC
CDR3: CASSYSTGTVSYEQYF
V: TRBV6-5
J: TRBJ2-7
D: TRBD1
size: -
length: 16

DNA: TGTGCCAGTTCTATCTTCGCGGGGCCCCAGAATGAGCAGTTCTTC
CDR3: CASSIFAGPQNEQFF
V: TRBV11-2
J: TRBJ2-1
D: -
size: -
length: 15

DNA: TGTGCTAGTGGTTTGGCCCACAATGAGCAGTTCTTC
CDR3: CASGLAHNEQFF
V: TRBV12-5
J: TRBJ2-1
D: -
size: -
length: 12

DNA: TGTGCCAGTAACGGACAGGTTGGGAGGAGTGAAAAACTGTTTTTT
CDR3: CASNGQVGRSEKLFF
V: TRBV19
J: TRBJ1-4
D: TRBD1
size: -
length: 15

DNA: TGTGCCAGCAGCTTAGGGACCAGGGAACTCAACAATGAGCAGTTCTTC
CDR3: CASSLGTRELNNEQFF
V: TRBV7-7
J: TRBJ2-1
D: -
size: -
length: 16

DNA: TGTGCCAGCAAACCGGACAATCAAGAAAAACTGTTTTTT
CDR3: CASKPDNQEKLFF
V: TRBV27
J: TRBJ1-4
D: -
size: -
length: 13

DNA: TGTGCCAGCAGCAAATGGCCCACAGGGGGCGGACCGGGACTACACACAGATACGCAGTATTTT
CDR3: CASSKWPTGGGPGLHTDTQYF
V: TRBV21-1
J: TRBJ2-3
D: -
size: -
length: 21

DNA: TGCGCCAGCAGCCAAGTTACGGGGTTCGGCACTGAAGCTTTCTTT
CDR3: CASSQVTGFGTEAFF
V: TRBV4-1
J: TRBJ1-1
D: -
size: -
length: 15

DNA: TGTGCCAGCAGCCCGATCAGGAACACCGGGGAGCTGTTTTTT
CDR3: CASSPIRNTGELFF
V: TRBV9
J: TRBJ2-2
D: -
size: -
length: 14

DNA: TGTGCCAGCAGTTCCCGATGGGGACCTCAAGGGACTGAAGCTTTCTTT
CDR3: CASSSRWGPQGTEAFF
V: TRBV27
J: TRBJ1-1
D: -
size: -
length: 16

DNA: TGTGCCAGCAGTTTCCTCCCGGGACCAAACAATGAGCAGTTCTTC
CDR3: CASSFLPGPNNEQFF
V: TRBV28
J: TRBJ2-1
D: -
size: -
length: 15

DNA: TGCGCCAGCAGCTTGGACAACTCCTACGAGCAGTACTTC
CDR3: CASSLDNSYEQYF
V: TRBV5-1
J: TRBJ2-7
D: -
size: -
length: 13

DNA: TGTGCCAGCAGCTACGGGACTAGCGGGGAAGAGACCCAGTACTTC
CDR3: CASSYGTSGEETQYF
V: TRBV13
J: TRBJ2-5
D: TRBD2
size: once
length: 15

DNA: TGTGCCAGCAGCCACAGACTAGCGGGAGGGCCTGGCACAGATACGCAGTATTTT
CDR3: CASSHRLAGGPGTDTQYF
V: TRBV13
J: TRBJ2-3
D: TRBD2
size: -
length: 18

DNA: TGTGCCAGTAGTATCTCGCCAGGGATGAACACTGAAGCTTTCTTT
CDR3: CASSISPGMNTEAFF
V: TRBV19
J: TRBJ1-1
D: -
size: -
length: 15

DNA: TGTGCCAGCAGCTTAGCCAGACTAGCGGCGTCCTACGAGCAGTACTTC
CDR3: CASSLARLAASYEQYF
V: TRBV7-9
J: TRBJ2-7
D: TRBD2
size: -
length: 16

DNA: TGTGCCAGCAGCGCCCGGACTACTAATGAGCAGTTCTTC
CDR3: CASSARTTNEQFF
V: TRBV4-2
J: TRBJ2-1
D: -
size: -
length: 13

DNA: TGTGCCAGCAGGGGGACAGGGGAAGCCGGGGAGCTGTTTTTT
CDR3: CASRGTGEAGELFF
V: TRBV28
J: TRBJ2-2
D: TRBD1
size: -
length: 14

DNA: TGTGCCAGCAGCCAAGGTAGCCTGGTGACTGAAGCTTTCTTT
CDR3: CASSQGSLVTEAFF
V: TRBV4-2
J: TRBJ1-1
D: -
size: -
length: 14

DNA: TGTGCCAGCAGTATAACAGGTGACAATGAGCAGTTCTTC
CDR3: CASSITGDNEQFF
V: TRBV28
J: TRBJ2-1
D: -
size: -
length: 13

DNA: TGTGCCAGCAGTTTAATTGGCGGGAGGGCCGGGACCTACGAGCAGTACTTC
CDR3: CASSLIGGRAGTYEQYF
V: TRBV28
J: TRBJ2-7
D: TRBD2
size: -
length: 17

DNA: TGTGCCAGCAGCCCTTACCGGACTAACAGAAACACCGGGGAGCTGTTTTTT
CDR3: CASSPYRTNRNTGELFF
V: TRBV9
J: TRBJ2-2
D: -
size: -
length: 17

DNA: TGTGCCAGCATTGGGCCAGACACTGAAGCTTTCTTT
CDR3: CASIGPDTEAFF
V: TRBV28
J: TRBJ1-1
D: -
size: -
length: 12

DNA: TGTGCCAGCAGCGTAGGGACAGGCACAGATACGCAGTATTTT
CDR3: CASSVGTGTDTQYF
V: TRBV9
J: TRBJ2-3
D: -
size: -
length: 14

DNA: TGTGCCAGCAGCCAAGGCTTCGTATACGAGCAGTACTTC
CDR3: CASSQGFVYEQYF
V: TRBV4-2
J: TRBJ2-7
D: -
size: -
length: 13

DNA: TGTGCCAGTGGGACAGGGGATAACTATGGCTACACCTTC
CDR3: CASGTGDNYGYTF
V: TRBV19
J: TRBJ1-2
D: TRBD1
size: once
length: 13

DNA: TGTGCCAGCAGGCAGAGAGGGTCGGTTCAGCCCCAGCATTTT
CDR3: CASRQRGSVQPQHF
V: TRBV6-5
J: TRBJ1-5
D: -
size: -
length: 14

DNA: TGTGCCAGTAGTATTGGCCAGGGGGTTTCCTACGAGCAGTACTTC
CDR3: CASSIGQGVSYEQYF
V: TRBV19
J: TRBJ2-7
D: TRBD1
size: -
length: 15